Here is one T cell receptor beta chain with its context. Its cognate antigen is unknown. Treatment denoted: approximately 10-day PBMC culture with coronavirus spike peptide pools or control peptides (ViraFEST assay). This specimen belongs to a study of vaccination and CD4 T cells after COVID-19. Across the whole study: Median draw time for post-COVID samples was approximately 94 days post-diagnosis (range 35 to 161). Cells were stimulated with overlapping spike peptide pools from SARS-CoV-2, HCoV-NL63, HCoV-OC43 and HCoV-229E.

Researchers used the Oncomine TCR Beta short-read assay to sequence DNA from cultured CD4+ T cells. Once CD4+ T cells had been cultured, genomic DNA was extracted from them. TCRdb ran MiXCR on the PCR reads and lists one entry per CDR3 protein. This repertoire shows 15,000 or so distinct CDR3 sequences, around 55% found once; its top ten account for roughly 17%. The germline gives CDR1 SNHLY, CDR2 FYNNEI. The CDR3 length is 16 residues. V was pared by 6 bases and J by 4 bases, with 12 bases of the junction left unmatched. The receptor's source is a human donor who had recovered from COVID-19. The source material was CD4+ T cells from blood, cultured in vitro. The chain combines TRBV2 with TRBJ1-1; 9 bases are a match to TRBD1. The chain's CDR3 is CASRINQGQGSTEAFF. CDR3 nucleotide sequence: TGTGCCAGCAGGATCAACCAGGGACAGGGAAGCACTGAAGCTTTCTTT.